The clone carrying this TCR beta chain was counted between two and nine times. V lost 2 bases to trimming and J lost 8 bases; unmatched junction nucleotides: 10. The CDR3 has 16 residues. CDR1 and CDR2 from the germline V gene are PRHDT and FYEKMQ (reference sequence). Time point reported: newly diagnosed GD, antithyroid drugs for less than 3 months. RNA extracted from PBMCs served as the sequencing template. These data belong to a study of regulatory T cells in long-lasting Graves disease. According to the study, TCR beta libraries were built with iRepertoire HTBI primers and CDR3-region Arm-PCR. TCRdb fed the multiplex PCR reads into MiXCR, producing one record per CDR3 protein. The data hold roughly 610,000 distinct CDR3 sequences, with roughly 15% observed a single time. These sequences were also reported in another study, on T cells in Graves' hyperthyroidism and ophthalmopathy.

The sequences come from peripheral blood mononuclear cells (PBMCs), collected at new diagnosis, from a patient treated with antithyroid drugs. This TCR derives from a woman younger than 45 with Graves disease. The chain recombines TRBV13 with TRBJ2-1; TRBD2 aligns across 9 bases. CDR3: CASSLLLAGKQDEQFF. The CDR3 DNA sequence: TGTGCCAGCAGCTTACTTCTAGCGGGAAAACAGGATGAGCAGTTCTTC.